In this sample, the clone carrying this T cell receptor beta chain turned up many times. Antigen: not known. Through Arm-PCR of CDR3 regions and iRepertoire HTBI primers, TCR beta libraries were built. Each CDR3 protein is one row after TCRdb ran MiXCR on the multiplex PCR reads. This sample has 500,000 to 700,000 distinct CDR3 sequences; 16% occur once, and the top ten carry about 20%. The entry originates in a study of regulatory T cells in long-lasting Graves disease. Findings and caveats of the study: TRBV28, TRBJ1-2 and TRBJ2-5 were segments that persistent disease favored.

Time point: newly diagnosed GD, antithyroid drugs for less than 3 months. PBMC-derived RNA was used for the TCR library. CDR3 length: 13 amino acids. Germline CDR1 is SNHLY and CDR2 is FYNNEI. V was cut by 8 bases and J by 1 base, with 11 bases left in between. The same data also went into a second study, on T cells in Graves' hyperthyroidism and ophthalmopathy.

This TCR came from a woman aged 25 to 39 with Graves disease. The source material was peripheral blood mononuclear cells (PBMCs), sampled at new diagnosis, from a patient treated with antithyroid drugs. The chain carries TRBV2 and TRBJ1-1, with TRBD1 as a possible D gene (6 bases). DNA of the CDR3: TGTGCCAGCGGCACAGGGAAGAACACTGAAGCTTTCTTT. Amino acids: CASGTGKNTEAFF.